This TCR beta chain was observed in a study of OX40 agonist ivuxolimab in advanced cancers. Study details: Males comprised 70% to 90% of the group, whose mean age was 60 years (range roughly 20 to 85). Findings and limits, study-wide: In the 0.1-3.0 mg/kg groups, partial responders showed among the lowest expansion. By week 6 at 0.1 to 3.0 mg/kg, blood CD4+ and CD8+ T cells had expanded clonally.

A remark on this clone: Its target is unknown.

TCRdb's table, derived via immunoSEQ multiplex PCR, lists solely in-frame clones and lacks some. The table shows around 99,000 clones, with about 90% occurring only once. The sampling schedule covered blood at baseline, cycle 4 day 1, and cycle 7 day 1. This CDR3 has 12 residues. Trimming took 6 bases from V and 10 from J; bases not matched to a gene: 6. Germline V lookup: CDR1 MNHNS, CDR2 SASEGT. V usage is TRBV6-1 and J usage is TRBJ2-7; 10 bases are a match to TRBD2. The sample here was CD4+ or CD8+ T cells sorted from blood, taken in a trial of the OX40 agonist ivuxolimab. The receptor was derived from an adult with an advanced solid tumor such as melanoma, head and neck, liver or kidney cancer. Written as DNA, the CDR3 is TGTGCCAGCAGGGCTAGCGGGAGCCACCAGTACTTC. Residues: CASRASGSHQYF.